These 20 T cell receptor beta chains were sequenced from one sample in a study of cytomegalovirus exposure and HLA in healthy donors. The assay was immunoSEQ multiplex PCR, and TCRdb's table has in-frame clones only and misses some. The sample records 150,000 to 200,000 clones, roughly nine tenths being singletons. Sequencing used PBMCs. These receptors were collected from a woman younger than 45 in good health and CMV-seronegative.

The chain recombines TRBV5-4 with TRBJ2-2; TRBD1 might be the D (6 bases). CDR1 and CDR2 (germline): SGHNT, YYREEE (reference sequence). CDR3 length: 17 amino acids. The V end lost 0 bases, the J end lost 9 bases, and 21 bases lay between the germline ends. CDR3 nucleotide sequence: TGTGCCAGCAGCTTGGTTCAGGGGCCCCCCGGGGTCCGGGAGCTGTTTTTT. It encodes CASSLVQGPPGVRELFF.

CDR3 nucleotides: TGCAGCGTTGAGAACACAGGGGGAACTAACTATGGCTACACCTTC. It yields the protein CSVENTGGTNYGYTF. The chain has TRBV29-1 and TRBJ1-2; 8 bases align to TRBD1. The CDR3 extends over 15 amino acids. Germline lookup yields CDR1 SQVTM and CDR2 ANQGSEA. V was clipped by 3 bases and J by 0 bases; unmatched bases: 6.

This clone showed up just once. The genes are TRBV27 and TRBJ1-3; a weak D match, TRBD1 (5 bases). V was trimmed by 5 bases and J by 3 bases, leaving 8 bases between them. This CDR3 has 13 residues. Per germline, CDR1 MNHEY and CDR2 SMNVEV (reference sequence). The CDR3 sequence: CASSNRLGNTIYF. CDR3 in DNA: TGTGCCAGCAGTAACAGGCTTGGAAACACCATATATTTT.

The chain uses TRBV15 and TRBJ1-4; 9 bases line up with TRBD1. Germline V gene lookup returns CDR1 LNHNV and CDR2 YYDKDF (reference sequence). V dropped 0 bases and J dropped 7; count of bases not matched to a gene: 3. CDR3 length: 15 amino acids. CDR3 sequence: CATSRDRTGVEKLFF. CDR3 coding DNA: TGTGCCACCAGCAGAGATAGGACAGGGGTTGAAAAACTGTTTTTT.

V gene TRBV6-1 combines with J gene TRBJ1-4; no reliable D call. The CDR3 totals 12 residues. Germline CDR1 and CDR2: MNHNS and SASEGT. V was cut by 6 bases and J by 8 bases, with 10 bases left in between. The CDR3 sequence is CASSLGREKLFF. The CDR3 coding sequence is TGTGCCAGCAGCCTAGGAAGGGAAAAACTGTTTTTT.

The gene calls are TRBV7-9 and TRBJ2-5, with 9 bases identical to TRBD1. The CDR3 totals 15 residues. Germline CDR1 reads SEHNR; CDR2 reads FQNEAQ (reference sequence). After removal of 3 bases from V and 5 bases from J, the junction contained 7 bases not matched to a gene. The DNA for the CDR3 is TGTGCCAGCAGCTTCAGACAGGGGGGTGAGGAGACCCAGTACTTC. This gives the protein CASSFRQGGEETQYF.

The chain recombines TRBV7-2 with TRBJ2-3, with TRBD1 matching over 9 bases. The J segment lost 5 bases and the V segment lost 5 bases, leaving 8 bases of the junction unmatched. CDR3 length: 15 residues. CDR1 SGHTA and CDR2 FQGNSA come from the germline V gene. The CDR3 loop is CASSLDWTGVDTQYF. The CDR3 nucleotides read TGTGCCAGCAGCCTCGATTGGACAGGGGTAGATACGCAGTATTTT.

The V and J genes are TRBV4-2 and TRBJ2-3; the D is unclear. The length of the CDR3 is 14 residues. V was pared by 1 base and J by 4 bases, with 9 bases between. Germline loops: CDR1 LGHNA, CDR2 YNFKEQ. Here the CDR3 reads CASSQVGTSDTQYF. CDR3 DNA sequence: TGTGCCAGCAGCCAAGTTGGAACTTCAGATACGCAGTATTTT.

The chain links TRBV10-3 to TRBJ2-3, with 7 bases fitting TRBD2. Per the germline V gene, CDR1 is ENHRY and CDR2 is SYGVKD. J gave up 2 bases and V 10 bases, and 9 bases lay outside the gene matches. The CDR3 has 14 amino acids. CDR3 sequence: CASKERGNTDTQYF. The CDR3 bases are TGTGCCAGCAAAGAGCGGGGAAACACAGATACGCAGTATTTT.

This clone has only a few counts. CDR3 loop: CASGTGEGREQYF. The CDR3 DNA follows: TGTGCCAGCGGGACAGGGGAGGGGAGGGAGCAGTACTTC. The chain links TRBV19 to TRBJ2-7, with 10 bases that match TRBD1. V was clipped by 9 bases and J by 7 bases; unmatched bases: 9. CDR1 is LNHDA and CDR2 is SQIVND in the germline V gene (reference sequence). The CDR3 extends over 13 amino acids.

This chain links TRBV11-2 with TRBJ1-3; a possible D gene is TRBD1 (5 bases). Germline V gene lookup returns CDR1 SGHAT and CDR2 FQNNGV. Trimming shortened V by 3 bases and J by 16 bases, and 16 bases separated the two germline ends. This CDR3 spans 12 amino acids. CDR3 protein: CASSLPGSLPYF. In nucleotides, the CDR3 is TGTGCCAGCAGCTTGCCAGGGAGCCTCCCGTATTTT.

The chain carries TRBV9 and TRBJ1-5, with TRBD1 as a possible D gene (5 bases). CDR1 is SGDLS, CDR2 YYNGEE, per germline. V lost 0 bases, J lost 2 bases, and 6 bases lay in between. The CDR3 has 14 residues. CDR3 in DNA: TGTGCCAGCAGCGTAGGAGGGGGCAATCAGCCCCAGCATTTT. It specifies CASSVGGGNQPQHF. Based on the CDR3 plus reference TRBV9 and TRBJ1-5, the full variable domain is DSGVTQTPKHLITATGQRVTLRCSPRSGDLSVYWYQQSLDQGLQFLIQYYNGEERAKGNILERFSAQQFPDLHSELNLSSLELGDSALYFCASSVGGGNQPQHFGDGTRLSIL.

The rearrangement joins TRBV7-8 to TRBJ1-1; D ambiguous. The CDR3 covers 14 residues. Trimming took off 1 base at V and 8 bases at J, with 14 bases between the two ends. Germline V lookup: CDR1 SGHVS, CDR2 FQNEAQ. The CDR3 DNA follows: TGTGCCAGCAGCTTAGATAGGGTCGACCTAGAAGCTTTCTTT. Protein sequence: CASSLDRVDLEAFF.

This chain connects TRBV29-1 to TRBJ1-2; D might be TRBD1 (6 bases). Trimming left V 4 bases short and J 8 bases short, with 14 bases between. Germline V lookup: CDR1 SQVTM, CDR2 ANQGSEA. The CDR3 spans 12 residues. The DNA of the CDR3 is TGCAGCGTTGGATTGCAGGGGAGAGGCTACACCTTC. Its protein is CSVGLQGRGYTF.

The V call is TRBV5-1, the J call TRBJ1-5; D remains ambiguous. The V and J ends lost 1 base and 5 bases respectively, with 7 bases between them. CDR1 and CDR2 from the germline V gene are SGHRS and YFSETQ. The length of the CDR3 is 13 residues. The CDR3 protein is CASSLTVDQPQHF. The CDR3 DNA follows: TGCGCCAGCAGCTTGACAGTCGATCAGCCCCAGCATTTT.

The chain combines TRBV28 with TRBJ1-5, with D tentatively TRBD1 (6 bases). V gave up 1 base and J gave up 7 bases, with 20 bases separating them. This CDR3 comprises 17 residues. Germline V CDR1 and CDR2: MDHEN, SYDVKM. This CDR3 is CASSLSGAGQIRQPQHF. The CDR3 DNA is TGTGCCAGCAGTTTATCGGGGGCAGGGCAAATCAGACAGCCCCAGCATTTT.

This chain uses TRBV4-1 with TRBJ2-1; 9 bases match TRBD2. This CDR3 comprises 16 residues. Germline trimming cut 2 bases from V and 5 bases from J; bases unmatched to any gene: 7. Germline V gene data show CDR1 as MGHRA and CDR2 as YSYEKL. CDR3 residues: CASSQPLAGGNNEQFF. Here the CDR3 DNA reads TGCGCCAGCAGCCAACCCTTGGCGGGGGGGAACAATGAGCAGTTCTTC.

The chain's CDR3 is CASSVESSGGNEQFF. DNA of the CDR3: TGTGCCAGCAGCGTAGAGTCTAGCGGAGGTAATGAGCAGTTCTTC. This chain connects TRBV9 to TRBJ2-1; 7 bases match TRBD2. CDR1 is SGDLS, CDR2 YYNGEE, per germline. Germline trimming cut 0 bases from V and 7 bases from J; bases unmatched to any gene: 7. The length of the CDR3 is 15 residues.

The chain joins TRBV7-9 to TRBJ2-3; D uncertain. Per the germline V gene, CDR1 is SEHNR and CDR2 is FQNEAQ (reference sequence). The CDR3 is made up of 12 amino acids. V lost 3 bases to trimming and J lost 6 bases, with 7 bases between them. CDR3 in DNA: TGTGCCAGCAGCTTCCTTTTGGATACGCAGTATTTT. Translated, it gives CASSFLLDTQYF.

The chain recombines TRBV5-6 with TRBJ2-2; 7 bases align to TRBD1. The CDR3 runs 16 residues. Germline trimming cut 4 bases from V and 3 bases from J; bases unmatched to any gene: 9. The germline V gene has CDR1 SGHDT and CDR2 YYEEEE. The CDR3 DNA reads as TGTGCCAGCAGCAAAGCGGACAGGAGATACACCGGGGAGCTGTTTTTT. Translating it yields CASSKADRRYTGELFF.